Shown below are 27 T cell receptor beta chains from a single sample sequenced in a study of CD8+ T cells in alopecia areata. Extracted RNA was reverse transcribed, and the resulting cDNA served as sequencing template. Libraries were prepared by immunoSEQ multiplex PCR; TCRdb keeps only in-frame clonotypes and omits some of them. The table shows about 150,000 clones, with 40% to 60% occurring only once. Sample: CD8+ T cells sorted from blood, taken at week 0. Every receptor here comes from a human donor with alopecia areata.

The chain uses TRBV7-8 and TRBJ2-7; D might be TRBD1 or TRBD2, each matching 5 bases. Germline assignment: CDR1 SGHVS and CDR2 FQNEAQ. The length of the CDR3 is 14 residues. Trimming stripped 5 bases from V and 3 bases from J, with 14 bases between. The DNA of the CDR3 is TGTGCCAGCAGCCCTGGTGGGGCGGGCTACGAGCAGTACTTC. Amino acids: CASSPGGAGYEQYF.

This clone showed up just a few times. This chain uses TRBV9 with TRBJ2-4, with 10 bases fitting TRBD1. Germline assignment: CDR1 SGDLS and CDR2 YYNGEE. Losses at the gene ends were 3 bases for V and 2 bases for J; bases not matched to a gene: 5. The CDR3 is 16 amino acids. CDR3 protein: CASSGRQGATKNIQYF. As DNA, the CDR3 is TGTGCCAGCAGCGGGAGACAGGGGGCGACCAAAAACATTCAGTACTTC.

A few counts support this clone. The chain is built from TRBV28 and TRBJ2-6; D unclear. The V gene lost 5 bases and the J gene lost 2 bases, with 1 base spanning the gap. Per the germline V gene, CDR1 is MDHEN and CDR2 is SYDVKM. The CDR3 extends over 12 amino acids. The CDR3 nucleotides read TGTGCCAGCAGTCCTGGGGCCAACGTCCTGACTTTC. It yields the protein CASSPGANVLTF.

This chain's CDR3 is CAWSAAGGGEKLFF. For the CDR3, the DNA is TGTGCCTGGAGTGCGGCAGGGGGCGGTGAAAAACTGTTTTTT. This chain connects TRBV30 to TRBJ1-4, with 8 bases matching TRBD1. V dropped 1 base and J dropped 7; count of bases not matched to a gene: 5. The CDR3 covers 14 residues. In germline, CDR1 is GTSNPN, CDR2 SVGIG (reference sequence).

The chain combines TRBV2 with TRBJ2-1; 11 bases fit TRBD2. The CDR3 contains 12 residues. From germline, CDR1 is SNHLY and CDR2 FYNNEI. V lost 10 bases and J lost 4; bases outside the gene matches: 0. CDR3 DNA sequence: TGTGCCACTAGCGGGGGGTACAATGAGCAGTTCTTC. It yields the protein CATSGGYNEQFF.

This chain uses TRBV7-6 with TRBJ2-7; 10 positions agree with TRBD1. The CDR3 contains 14 residues. V was clipped by 4 bases and J by 7 bases; unmatched bases: 7. Germline CDR1 SGHVS, CDR2 FNYEAQ. Here the CDR3 reads CASSSRQGASEQYF. The CDR3 DNA sequence: TGTGCCAGCAGCTCTAGACAGGGGGCAAGTGAGCAGTACTTC.

J is TRBJ1-1 and V is TRBV29-1; no reliable D call. V gave up 4 bases and J gave up 6 bases, with 12 bases separating them. The CDR3 runs to 12 residues. Germline values: CDR1 SQVTM, CDR2 ANQGSEA. The CDR3: CSVALGEAEAFF. The CDR3 DNA follows: TGCAGCGTTGCTCTGGGCGAGGCTGAAGCTTTCTTT.

This clone appeared a single time. The V call is TRBV6-5, the J call TRBJ2-3, with no clear D. Germline V gene data show CDR1 as MNHEY and CDR2 as SVGAGI. The CDR3 has 14 residues. The V gene lost 6 bases and the J gene lost 0 bases, with 10 bases spanning the gap. As DNA, the CDR3 is TGTGCCAGCAGAACCGTTTCTAGCACAGATACGCAGTATTTT. Translating gives CASRTVSSTDTQYF.

CDR3 protein: CASSPSWNPNSPLHF. CDR3 nucleotide sequence: TGTGCCAGCAGCCCCTCTTGGAATCCGAATTCACCCCTCCACTTT. The chain recombines TRBV27 with TRBJ1-6; D is unresolved. Trimming removed 6 bases at V and 7 bases at J, with 16 bases between. The CDR3 extends over 15 amino acids. Germline CDR1 and CDR2: MNHEY and SMNVEV (reference sequence).

The rearrangement uses TRBV5-6 and TRBJ1-1, with D hard to call. V lost 4 bases and J lost 0, with 16 bases in between. Germline V gene lookup returns CDR1 SGHDT and CDR2 YYEEEE. The CDR3 is 16 amino acids. CDR3 in amino acids: CASSGTEGIMNTEAFF. For the CDR3, the DNA is TGTGCCAGCAGCGGCACCGAAGGCATAATGAACACTGAAGCTTTCTTT.

This clone was seen a handful of times. This rearrangement joins TRBV29-1 to TRBJ2-7, with D maybe TRBD2 (5 bases). CDR3 length: 12 amino acids. Germline V gene sequence: CDR1 SQVTM, CDR2 ANQGSEA. V was cut by 7 bases and J by 0 bases, with 10 bases left in between. The CDR3 nucleotides read TGCAGCGGGGAGTTGAGCTCCTACGAGCAGTACTTC. This sequence encodes CSGELSSYEQYF.

This clone was detected once. Distinct nucleotide sequences in the sample also encode this CDR3. This sequence joins TRBV30 and TRBJ1-4; D is unclear. The germline gives CDR1 GTSNPN, CDR2 SVGIG (reference sequence). The length of the CDR3 is 11 residues. Deletions cut 3 bases from V and 8 bases from J, with 7 bases between. In nucleotides, the CDR3 is TGTGCCTGGAGCAGTGGGGAAAAACTGTTTTTT. Protein: CAWSSGEKLFF.

The gene calls are TRBV5-6 and TRBJ2-7; no definite D call. This CDR3 comprises 14 residues. V lost 4 bases to trimming and J lost 3 bases, with 14 bases between them. CDR1 SGHDT and CDR2 YYEEEE come from the germline V gene. The CDR3 sequence is CASSAIGSDYEQYF. CDR3 sequence (DNA): TGTGCCAGCAGCGCGATCGGGTCTGACTACGAGCAGTACTTC.

In its sample, this clone was seen a few times. The genes are TRBV6-6 and TRBJ1-6, with 8 positions matching TRBD1. Germline V CDR1 and CDR2: MNHNY, SVGAGI (reference sequence). With V trimmed by 7 bases and J by 2 bases, 7 bases remained unmatched. The CDR3 spans 16 residues. CDR3 in amino acids: CASTGQGAAYNSPLHF. CDR3 DNA sequence: TGTGCCAGCACAGGGCAGGGGGCCGCCTATAATTCACCCCTCCACTTT.

The chain employs TRBV27 and TRBJ2-7; unclear D gene. The germline V and J ends were trimmed by 2 bases and 5 bases, with 10 bases remaining between them. This CDR3 is 13 amino acids long. Germline CDR1 MNHEY, CDR2 SMNVEV (reference sequence). CDR3 in DNA: TGTGCCAGCAGTTTAGAGTCCTGGCACGAGCAGTACTTC. Encoded protein: CASSLESWHEQYF.

The chain carries TRBV10-3 and TRBJ2-7; D call uncertain. The CDR3 totals 14 residues. From germline, CDR1 is ENHRY and CDR2 SYGVKD. V lost 2 bases and J 2 bases, leaving 10 bases between the germline ends. This CDR3 is CAISEPELAYEQYF. The DNA of the CDR3 is TGTGCCATCAGTGAGCCCGAACTGGCCTACGAGCAGTACTTC.

The chain couples TRBV30 to TRBJ2-5; D is perhaps TRBD1 or TRBD2 (5 bases each). The ends were cut back, 1 base at V and 4 bases at J, with 10 bases in the middle. The CDR3 extends over 13 amino acids. Germline V gene sequence: CDR1 GTSNPN, CDR2 SVGIG (reference sequence). The CDR3 sequence: CAWSGGSGETQYF. CDR3 DNA: TGTGCCTGGAGTGGGGGGTCGGGAGAGACCCAGTACTTC.

This clone was seen many times. The J gene is TRBJ1-5, the V gene TRBV6-1; D not certain. Germline V gene sequence: CDR1 MNHNS, CDR2 SASEGT. Trimming removed 2 bases from V and 2 bases from J, with 13 bases in between. This CDR3 is built from 16 residues. CDR3 nucleotide sequence: TGTGCCAGCAGTGAATTTAAAGGTTCGGGCAATCAGCCCCAGCATTTT. Its protein is CASSEFKGSGNQPQHF.

The chain joins TRBV2 to TRBJ1-1; D uncertain. This CDR3 comprises 12 residues. Germline CDR1 reads SNHLY; CDR2 reads FYNNEI. V lost 3 bases, J lost 3 bases, and 5 bases lay in between. In nucleotides, the CDR3 is TGTGCCAGCAGTGAGTACGACACTGAAGCTTTCTTT. Translation gives CASSEYDTEAFF.

The V gene is TRBV5-1, the J gene TRBJ2-7, with 8 bases identical to TRBD1. V gave up 6 bases and J gave up 3 bases; unmatched junction bases: 11. The CDR3 is 15 residues long. Germline V gene data show CDR1 as SGHRS and CDR2 as YFSETQ. The DNA of the CDR3 is TGCGCCAGCACCCCGCGGACAGGGCTTTACTACGAGCAGTACTTC. It codes for CASTPRTGLYYEQYF.

This clone was counted between two and nine times. The rearrangement links TRBV7-3 to TRBJ1-1; D may be TRBD1 (6 bases). Per germline, CDR1 SGHTA and CDR2 FQGTGA. This CDR3 contains 15 residues. V was pared by 5 bases and J by 5 bases, with 18 bases between. CDR3 region: CASSPTGTGGTEAFF. The CDR3 DNA follows: TGTGCCAGCAGCCCTACAGGGACCGGAGGGACTGAAGCTTTCTTT.

The chain couples TRBV15 to TRBJ2-2; TRBD1 matches 8 bases. Trimming cost V 3 bases and J 14 bases; bases outside gene matches: 11. The CDR3 has 14 residues. Germline loops: CDR1 LNHNV, CDR2 YYDKDF (reference sequence). The CDR3 DNA reads TGTGCCACCAGCAGTGAGAGCCCGGGACAGGTCCTGTTTTTT. Encoded protein: CATSSESPGQVLFF.

This clone was recorded a few times. This chain's CDR3 is CSVVDSSSYEQYF. The CDR3, as DNA: TGCAGCGTGGTGGACAGTAGCTCCTACGAGCAGTACTTC. The V gene is TRBV29-1, the J gene TRBJ2-7; TRBD1 is a possible D gene (6 bases). Deletions cut 6 bases from V and 0 bases from J, with 12 bases between. Germline values: CDR1 SQVTM, CDR2 ANQGSEA. There are 13 residues in the CDR3.

The chain employs TRBV4-3 and TRBJ2-7; D is ambiguous. The CDR3 extends over 15 amino acids. The germline V gene encodes CDR1 LGHNA and CDR2 YSLEER. V was clipped by 0 bases and J by 3 bases, with 12 bases between them. The CDR3 loop reads CASSQDKEPYYEQYF. In nucleotides, the CDR3 is TGCGCCAGCAGCCAAGATAAAGAACCTTACTACGAGCAGTACTTC.

The CDR3 DNA is TGCGCCAGCAGCTTGAAGGGCCCACAGGGGGCCGGAAACATTCAGTACTTC. Its protein product is CASSLKGPQGAGNIQYF. The chain has TRBV5-1 and TRBJ2-4; 9 nucleotides match TRBD1. This CDR3 has 17 residues. CDR1 is SGHRS and CDR2 is YFSETQ in the germline V gene. Trimming took 1 base from V and 6 from J; bases not matched to a gene: 11.

The chain links TRBV30 to TRBJ2-7, with a possible D match to TRBD1 (6 bases). Germline CDR1 GTSNPN, CDR2 SVGIG (reference sequence). Trimming took 0 bases from V and 1 from J, leaving 13 bases between them. This CDR3 spans 15 amino acids. The CDR3 sequence is CAWSVGTGPSYEQYF. CDR3 in DNA: TGTGCCTGGAGTGTAGGCACAGGGCCTTCCTACGAGCAGTACTTC. The entire variable domain, with the rest obtained from reference TRBV30 and TRBJ2-7, is as follows: SQTIHQWPATLVQPVGSPLSLECTVEGTSNPNLYWYRQAAGRGLQLLFYSVGIGQISSEVPQNLSASRPQDRQFILSSKKLLLSDSGFYLCAWSVGTGPSYEQYFGPGTRLTVT.

The CDR3 DNA follows: TGCGCCAGCAGCCAAGATTGGCAGGGGGCGAGGAATGAGCAGTTCTTC. It encodes CASSQDWQGARNEQFF. The chain combines TRBV4-3 with TRBJ2-1; 8 bases align to TRBD1. The trim removed 0 bases at V and 7 bases at J, leaving 8 bases unmatched. The CDR3 consists of 16 residues. Germline V gene lookup returns CDR1 LGHNA and CDR2 YSLEER.